This TCR beta chain came from a study of T cell responses to AZD1222 COVID-19 vaccine (TCRdb year 2021). With regard to the full study: A total of approximately 250 trial participants underwent TCR sequencing, of whom roughly 210 had received two doses of AZD1222 and around 25 had received two doses of the MenACWY control vaccine. Enrollment into the trials was organized by age into subgroups of 18-55, 56-69 and 70-plus years, and those subgroups contained about 150, 27 and 61 TCR-sequenced participants, respectively.

V drops 5 bases and J drops 4 bases, leaving 8 bases in between. From the cysteine up to the phenylalanine, the CDR3 has a length of 13 residues. The kept DNA is CDR3 alone, 39 bases in frame from the first base. The germline V gene (reference sequence) sets CDR1 to PRHDT and CDR2 to FYEKMQ. Remarks on this clone: Its binding antigen is unknown. Within one base of it there is no much larger clone, and no base qualities were kept.

The CDR3 regions of human TCRbeta chains were analyzed by immunosequencing. Turning to the authors' computational methods: TCRs in the repertoires were compared against a reference library of SARS-CoV-2-specific TCRs that had been generated with the MIRA antigen-specificity platform. Breadth was defined as the fraction of unique TCRs that were SARS-CoV-2-associated, and depth was defined as the fraction of total T cells that were SARS-CoV-2-associated. Each spike-specific TCR was assigned to its reactive spike region and to a CD4 or CD8 class using the MIRA data. Log10-transformed breadth and depth values were compared by one-way ANOVA with Sidak's multiple comparisons tests. Imported from immuneACCESS, the table was reduced by TCRdb to in-frame sequences with V and J called. These copies leave out some clones; in studies compared against another copy, an unresolved V gene accounts for under half, and the cause of the remainder is not known. D and trimming come from the DNA, and the V and J calls and clone size come from that table. The sample table shows fewer than 200,000 clones, and around nine tenths are seen once. The top ten clones comprise 4% to 5.5% of the sample.

In light of the paper, this sample's time point label describes: about 28 days (+/-7) after the second vaccine dose. AZD1222 recipients with second doses at about 4 weeks or about 12 weeks were pooled, because spike-specific TCR depth and breadth did not differ between schedules. The vaccinee samples were drawn from two UK trials, COV001 and COV002, one of which was a single-blind randomized controlled phase 2/3 trial testing AZD1222 (ChAdOx1 nCoV-19) in healthy adults. Trial participant PBMC samples were collected at day 0 and day 28 after the second dose for TCRbeta chain sequencing. The investigation overall reported the following: Participants were mostly white British and included more females than males, and it was suggested by the authors that clonal diversity may have been underestimated. The 56-69-year group was small, and its depth increase did not reach significance, likely because of low power. After two AZD1222 doses, spike-specific TCR breadth and depth were significantly higher than at day 0 and than in MenACWY recipients. Conclusions about previously exposed vaccinees were limited because only six AZD1222 recipients were SARS-CoV-2 seropositive at baseline. Because no day 14 peak-response samples were available, the repertoires could be characterized only after the peak T cell response. Vaccine-associated CD4 TCRs spanned the whole spike protein, with dominant responses in regions 160-218 and 743-854. Reportedly, close to half of the unique spike-specific TCRs recognized epitopes lying outside the regions that are mutated in the B.1.351 and B.1.1.7 variants.

Rearrangement joined TRBV13 to TRBJ1-4; there is no confident call for the D gene. The TCR originated in an adult who received the AZD1222 COVID-19 vaccine. Sequences were derived from peripheral blood, sampled 28 days after the second AZD1222 dose. The nucleotide sequence reads TGTGCCAGCAGCCCGGGATTTAATGAAAAACTGTTTTTT. This is translated as CASSPGFNEKLFF.